This T cell receptor beta chain derives from a study of cytomegalovirus exposure and HLA in healthy donors. Details on this clone: Its matching antigen is unknown.

General study results and limits: Per published reports, the classifier diagnosed cytomegalovirus status with high specificity and sensitivity.

TCRdb's copy holds only in-frame clones and misses some; the assay was immunoSEQ multiplex PCR. Among 150,000 to 200,000 clones listed, 84% were seen once. The sequencing sample was made of PBMCs. The sequence was collected from a man aged 25-45 years in good health and CMV-seropositive.

In nucleotides, the CDR3 is TGTGCCAGCAGTCCTCCTAGCGGGGGGGCTGATACGCAGTATTTT. Encoded protein: CASSPPSGGADTQYF. The genes are TRBV28 and TRBJ2-3; 12 bases fit TRBD2. Germline V gene sequence: CDR1 MDHEN, CDR2 SYDVKM. The V and J ends lost 5 bases and 6 bases, in that order; junction bases with no gene match: 6. CDR3 size: 15 residues. Drawing the rest from reference TRBV28 and TRBJ2-3, the complete variable domain is DVKVTQSSRYLVKRTGEKVFLECVQDMDHENMFWYRQDPGLGLRLIYFSYDVKMKEKGDIPEGYSVSREKKERFSLILESASTNQTSMYLCASSPPSGGADTQYFGPGTRLTVL.